These T cell receptor beta chains were read from a single sample in a study of type 1 and type 2 diabetes patients. TCRdb recomputed calls from the multiplex PCR reads with MiXCR, one row per CDR3 protein. The profile covers more than 250,000 distinct CDR3 sequences, with around 47% appearing a single time and roughly 15% taken by the ten largest. Sequencing was done on a sample of peripheral blood mononuclear cells (PBMCs). All receptors come from a young man with type 2 diabetes. The CDR3 runs from the conserved cysteine through the conserved F or W. The D gene is left open where the match is weak. Part of the rows lack a size; the others show once, few, many or a class for expanded clones.

D gene	V gene	clone size	J gene	CDR3 DNA	CDR3 protein
NA	TRBV6-6	NA	TRBJ2-7	TGTGCCAGCAGTTACTCTGACGAGCGGTACTTC	CASSYSDERYF
TRBD1	TRBV7-8	few	TRBJ1-1	TGTGCCAGCAGCCCCCGGGACAGCGGGGCCTTCTTT	CASSPRDSGAFF
NA	TRBV7-9	once	TRBJ2-7	TGTGCCAGCACTCCGACAGACCGCTCCTACGAGCAGTACTTC	CASTPTDRSYEQYF
NA	TRBV10-3	many	TRBJ2-2	TGTGCCATCAAGGAGGGAAACACCGGGGAGCTGTTTTTT	CAIKEGNTGELFF
NA	TRBV15	NA	TRBJ2-7	TGTGCCACCAGCAGGGAGGGGGAAGGGCGCGAGCAGTACTTC	CATSREGEGREQYF
NA	TRBV25-1	NA	TRBJ1-2	TGTGCCAGCACTTATGAAGGAGGTTGGACCTTC	CASTYEGGWTF
TRBD1	TRBV7-3	NA	TRBJ1-2	TGTGCCAGCAGCCCCTCCGGGACAGGGATCTATGGCTACACCTTC	CASSPSGTGIYGYTF
NA	TRBV2	many	TRBJ1-6	TGTGCCAGCAGTGAAGGGGGGGTCGGTTCACCCCTCCACTTT	CASSEGGVGSPLHF
NA	TRBV7-2	NA	TRBJ2-7	TGTGCCAGCAGCTCGGTAGACAGTAATTCCTACGAGCAGTACTTC	CASSSVDSNSYEQYF
NA	TRBV20-1	NA	TRBJ2-3	TGCAGTGCTAGAGGACTCCTAGGGCCAGATACGCAGTATTTT	CSARGLLGPDTQYF
NA	TRBV15	once	TRBJ2-1	TGTGCCACCAGCAGTGGATCAGGCGAGCAGTTCTTC	CATSSGSGEQFF
TRBD1	TRBV12-5	NA	TRBJ2-7	TGTGCCACCAGTGACCCTAAGACAGGGTCCTACGAGCAGTACTTC	CATSDPKTGSYEQYF
NA	TRBV15	NA	TRBJ2-5	TGTGCCACCAGCAGGGCAGGACCCCAAGAGACCCAGTACTTC	CATSRAGPQETQYF
NA	TRBV28	NA	TRBJ2-7	TGTGCCAGCAGTTTTAGGGGGGCCGGAAGAGAGCAGTACTTC	CASSFRGAGREQYF
NA	TRBV7-2	many	TRBJ1-1	TGTGCCAGCAGCTTAGTTGCAGGAACCACTGAAGCTTTCTTT	CASSLVAGTTEAFF
NA	TRBV2	NA	TRBJ2-2	TGTGCCAGCAGCTCAATCCTGGCCGGGGAGCTGTTTTTT	CASSSILAGELFF
NA	TRBV7-8	NA	TRBJ1-1	TGTGCCAGCAGCTTACTAGTACAGAACACTGAAGCTTTCTTT	CASSLLVQNTEAFF
TRBD2	TRBV20-1	NA	TRBJ2-1	TGCAGTGCTAGAGATCTAGCGGGAGTCTTCAATGAGCAGTTCTTC	CSARDLAGVFNEQFF
NA	TRBV24-1	NA	TRBJ2-5	TGTGCCACCAGTGACCGGTGGACAGGGAGGGAAGAGACCCAGTACTTC	CATSDRWTGREETQYF
TRBD1	TRBV24-1	many	TRBJ2-2	TGTGCCACCAGTGATAGACAGGGGGCGAGTTTCTATCGGCTGTTTTTT	CATSDRQGASFYRLFF
TRBD1	TRBV30	few	TRBJ1-6	TGTGCCTGGAGTGTATTAACAGGGGATTCACCCCTCCACTTT	CAWSVLTGDSPLHF
NA	TRBV7-9	NA	TRBJ1-4	TGTGCCAGCAGCTTAGGCCCCTCGACAGACCCAACTAATGAAAAACTGTTTTTT	CASSLGPSTDPTNEKLFF
TRBD1	TRBV7-3	NA	TRBJ2-1	TGTGCCAGCAGCTTAGTAACAGGGGGGTATGTGCAGTTCTTC	CASSLVTGGYVQFF
NA	TRBV28	few	TRBJ1-1	TGTGCCAGCAGTTTTTCAGGACATCAGAACACTGAAGCTTTCTTT	CASSFSGHQNTEAFF
NA	TRBV10-3	NA	TRBJ2-3	TGTGCCATCTGGGGCGGTCGACACCACACAGATACGCAGTATTTT	CAIWGGRHHTDTQYF
NA	TRBV25-1	NA	TRBJ2-7	TGTGCCAGCAGTGAATATAGGAGGATTGACAGGCTCTACGAGCAGTACTTC	CASSEYRRIDRLYEQYF
NA	TRBV11-1	NA	TRBJ2-5	TGTGCCAGCAGCCAGAGGTACCAAGAGACCCAGTACTTC	CASSQRYQETQYF
NA	TRBV7-6	NA	TRBJ2-7	TGTGCCAGCAGCCCCCTAGGCTTCGGGAACGAGCAGTACTTC	CASSPLGFGNEQYF
TRBD1	TRBV6-5	NA	TRBJ1-1	TGTGCCAGCAGCACGGACAGGGGTATGGACACTGAAGCTTTCTTT	CASSTDRGMDTEAFF
NA	TRBV4-3	few	TRBJ1-4	TGCGCCAGCAGCCAAGATATATCTACCGAAAAACTGTTTTTT	CASSQDISTEKLFF
NA	TRBV15	many	TRBJ2-5	TGTGCCACCAGCAGAGGTTTGGGTGAAGGGGTGACCCAGTACTTC	CATSRGLGEGVTQYF
TRBD2	TRBV7-2	few	TRBJ2-3	TGTGCCAGCAGCGCGTTAGCGGGTTCGTCGCAGTATTTT	CASSALAGSSQYF
NA	TRBV7-9	few	TRBJ1-4	TGTGCCAGCAGCTTGATGGAATATGAAAAACTGTTTTTT	CASSLMEYEKLFF
TRBD2	TRBV4-1	NA	TRBJ2-1	TGCGCCAGCAGGTCCGGGACTAGCGGGAGTTATAGTGAGCAGTTCTTC	CASRSGTSGSYSEQFF
TRBD1	TRBV19	NA	TRBJ1-1	TGTGCCTGTAGTACGGGGACAGGGTCATCCGCTTTCTTT	CACSTGTGSSAFF
NA	TRBV19	many	TRBJ2-1	TGTGCCAGTAGTATGGATTCCTACAATGAGCAGTTCTTC	CASSMDSYNEQFF
TRBD1	TRBV2	NA	TRBJ2-7	TGTGCCAGCAGTGACCCCCCAACGACAGGGGACGAGCAGTACTTC	CASSDPPTTGDEQYF
TRBD1	TRBV30	NA	TRBJ1-2	TGTGCCTGGAAACCCCCCGGGACAGATAACTATGGCTACACCTTC	CAWKPPGTDNYGYTF
NA	TRBV6-5	NA	TRBJ1-4	TGTGCCAGCAGTCCTCGGAAATACCGGGACCCGGGTGGGTCTAATGAAAAACTGTTTTTT	CASSPRKYRDPGGSNEKLFF
NA	TRBV2	NA	TRBJ2-7	TGTGCCAGCACCATATTTGATTCGGGGCCCCCCTGCTTC	CASTIFDSGPPCF
NA	TRBV2	NA	TRBJ1-4	TGTGCCAGCAGTCCTCGACGAGCAACTAATGAAAAACTGTTTTTT	CASSPRRATNEKLFF
TRBD2	TRBV19	NA	TRBJ2-3	TGTGCCAGTAGTATGGGACTAGCGGGAACAGATACGCAGTATTTT	CASSMGLAGTDTQYF
NA	TRBV27	NA	TRBJ1-6	TGTGCCAGCAGTGCACTGACAACCAATAATTCACCCCTCCACTTT	CASSALTTNNSPLHF
NA	TRBV2	NA	TRBJ1-1	TGTGCCAGCAGCTGGGAGAACACTGAAGCTTTCTTC	CASSWENTEAFF
TRBD2	TRBV9	NA	TRBJ2-5	TGTGCCAGCAGCGTAGTTGGCGGGAGGCGCCAAGAGACCCAGTACTTC	CASSVVGGRRQETQYF
NA	TRBV2	NA	TRBJ2-1	TGTGCCAGCAGTGGGGGACACCTCTCCTACAATGAGCAGTTCTTC	CASSGGHLSYNEQFF
NA	TRBV12-3/TRBV12-4	NA	TRBJ1-1	TGTGCCAGCAGTTACTCCGGAAGGACTGAAGCTTTCTTT	CASSYSGRTEAFF
NA	TRBV12-5	NA	TRBJ2-1	TGTGCTAGTGGTTTCGGGGACACTTCCCACAATGAGCAGTTCTTC	CASGFGDTSHNEQFF